Shown below are 9 T cell receptor beta chains from a single sample sequenced in a study of CD8+CD57+ T cells in acquired aplastic anemia. Genomic DNA was employed as the template in profiling TCR beta VDJ and CDR3. TCRdb called the reads again in MiXCR, with one record for every CDR3 protein. Of hundreds of thousands of distinct CDR3 sequences listed, 60% to 80% were seen once; the top ten hold 3.5% to 4.5%. Source material: sorted CD4+, CD8+, or CD8+CD57+ T cells (not recorded which) from PBMCs. The receptors stem from a human donor in good health, serving as a control.

The table lists this clonotype with many counts. The V call is TRBV3-1, the J call TRBJ2-3, with D possibly being TRBD2 (6 bases). Trimming removed 1 base at V and 7 bases at J, with 27 bases between. The CDR3 covers 19 residues. Germline CDR1 and CDR2: LGHDT and YNNKEL (reference sequence). The CDR3 DNA follows: TGTGCCAGCAGCCAAGCTTGGGGACTCGCTGCGGAAAGTAAGCATACGCAGTATTTT. This encodes CASSQAWGLAAESKHTQYF.

This clonotype has at least ten counts. This sequence joins TRBV5-1 and TRBJ2-7, with 8 bases identical to TRBD2. Looked up from germline, CDR1 is SGHRS and CDR2 is YFSETQ. Trimming at V came to 5 bases and at J to 5 bases, leaving 0 bases not matched to a gene. This CDR3 region has 11 residues. CDR3 sequence (DNA): TGCGCCAGCAGACTAGCGGACGAGCAGTACTTC. This codes for CASRLADEQYF.

This rearrangement joins TRBV9 to TRBJ2-6; the D gene is possibly TRBD1 (5 bases). CDR1 and CDR2 (germline): SGDLS, YYNGEE. This CDR3 has 16 residues. Trimming left V 4 bases short and J 13 bases short, with 24 bases between. The CDR3 loop is CASSLSTVMNTEVLTF. DNA for the CDR3: TGTGCCAGCAGCCTATCGACAGTGATGAACACTGAAGTCCTGACTTTC.

Concerning this clonotype itself: A much bigger clone sits one base away, suggesting this may be a read error. This chain joins TRBV7-8 and TRBJ2-2, with 8 bases matching TRBD1. This CDR3 contains 15 residues. V shed 4 bases, J shed 1 base, and the junction held 2 bases outside the gene matches. The V gene's germline CDR1 is SGHVS and CDR2 FQNEAQ. CDR3 region: CASSSGTGNTGELFF. CDR3 DNA: TGTGCCAGCAGCTCCGGGACAGGGAACACCGGGGAGCTGTTTTTT.

As to this clonotype: No conserved phenylalanine or tryptophan is present at the end of the CDR3, so a read error is the likely explanation. The chain combines TRBV20-1 with TRBJ2-2, with TRBD2 matching over 7 bases. The length of the CDR3 is 20 residues. J was trimmed by 6 bases and V by 0 bases; bases with no gene match: 22. CDR1 is DFQATT and CDR2 is SNEGSKA in the germline V gene (reference sequence). Here the CDR3 DNA reads TGCAGTGCTAGAGATTCGCAAGGCAGCGGGGTCAGCTATAGACCCGGGGAGCTGTTTTAT. This translates into CSARDSQGSGVSYRPGELFY.

The rearrangement uses TRBV18 and TRBJ1-1; perhaps TRBD1 as D (5 bases). Germline CDR1 KGHSH, CDR2 LQKENI. V was cut by 2 bases and J by 3 bases, with 16 bases left in between. The CDR3 consists of 16 residues. Here the CDR3 reads CASSPIRRQGDTEAFF. The CDR3 DNA reads TGTGCCAGCTCACCAATTCGTCGCCAGGGTGACACTGAAGCTTTCTTT.

This chain joins TRBV12-3 or TRBV12-4 and TRBJ2-1, with D uncertain. Trimming took off 8 bases at V and 10 bases at J, with 15 bases between the two ends. CDR3 length equals 12 residues. CDR3 in amino acids: CASDLTDREQFF. In nucleotides, the CDR3 is TGTGCCAGCGATCTTACCGATCGGGAGCAGTTCTTC.

With regard to this clonotype: A junction boundary mismatches the germline segment, possibly from a read error. This chain uses TRBV25-1 with TRBJ1-1; 7 bases align to TRBD1. Germline loops: CDR1 MGHDK, CDR2 SYGVNS. This CDR3 is 14 amino acids long. The CDR3 DNA reads TGTGCCAGCAGTGAATTTACAGGGGACACTGAGGCTTTCTTT. The encoded protein is CASSEFTGDTEAFF.

This clonotype has only one observation. This sequence joins TRBV7-6 and TRBJ2-5, with TRBD2 identical over 9 bases. J lost 4 bases, V lost 3 bases, and 9 bases had no gene match. There are 16 residues in the CDR3. CDR1 SGHVS and CDR2 FNYEAQ come from the germline V gene. The CDR3 here is CASSFYGAGGRETQYF. DNA for the CDR3: TGTGCCAGCAGCTTCTATGGGGCGGGGGGGCGAGAGACCCAGTACTTC.